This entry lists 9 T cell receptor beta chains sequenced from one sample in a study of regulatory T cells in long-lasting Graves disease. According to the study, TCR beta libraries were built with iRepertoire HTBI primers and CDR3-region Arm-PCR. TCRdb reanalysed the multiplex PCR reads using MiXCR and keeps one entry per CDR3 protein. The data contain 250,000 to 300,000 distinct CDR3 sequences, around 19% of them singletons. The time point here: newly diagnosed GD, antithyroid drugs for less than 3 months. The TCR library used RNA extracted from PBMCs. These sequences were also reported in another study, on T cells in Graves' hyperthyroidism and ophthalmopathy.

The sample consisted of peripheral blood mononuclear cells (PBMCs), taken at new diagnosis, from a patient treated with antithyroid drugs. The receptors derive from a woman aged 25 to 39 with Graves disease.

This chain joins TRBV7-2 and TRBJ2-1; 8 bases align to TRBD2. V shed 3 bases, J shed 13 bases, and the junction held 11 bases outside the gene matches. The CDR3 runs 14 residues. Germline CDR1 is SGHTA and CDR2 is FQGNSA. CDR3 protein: CASSLNFGGALQFF. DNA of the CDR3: TGTGCCAGCAGCTTGAATTTCGGGGGGGCTCTTCAGTTCTTC.

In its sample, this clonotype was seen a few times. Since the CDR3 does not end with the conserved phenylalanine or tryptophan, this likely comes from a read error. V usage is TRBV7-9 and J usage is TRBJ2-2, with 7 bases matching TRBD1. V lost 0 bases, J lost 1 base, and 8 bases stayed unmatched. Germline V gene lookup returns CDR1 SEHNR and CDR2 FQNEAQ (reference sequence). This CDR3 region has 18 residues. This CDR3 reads CASSLADRIFVNTGELFL. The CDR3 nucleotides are TGTGCCAGCAGCTTAGCGGACAGGATTTTTGTGAACACCGGGGAGCTGTTTCTT.

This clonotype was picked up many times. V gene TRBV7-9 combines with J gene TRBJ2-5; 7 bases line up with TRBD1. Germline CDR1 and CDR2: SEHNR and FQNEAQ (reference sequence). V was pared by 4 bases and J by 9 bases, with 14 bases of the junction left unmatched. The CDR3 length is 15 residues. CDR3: CASSSTGTVSPAQYF. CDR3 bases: TGTGCCAGCAGCTCAACCGGGACAGTTTCCCCGGCCCAGTACTTC.

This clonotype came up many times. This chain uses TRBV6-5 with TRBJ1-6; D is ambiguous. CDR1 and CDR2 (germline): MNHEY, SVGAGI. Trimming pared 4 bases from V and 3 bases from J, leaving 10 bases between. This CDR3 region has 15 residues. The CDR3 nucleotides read TGTGCCAGCAGTTCCCCGGTAGACTATAATTCACCCCTCCACTTT. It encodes CASSSPVDYNSPLHF.

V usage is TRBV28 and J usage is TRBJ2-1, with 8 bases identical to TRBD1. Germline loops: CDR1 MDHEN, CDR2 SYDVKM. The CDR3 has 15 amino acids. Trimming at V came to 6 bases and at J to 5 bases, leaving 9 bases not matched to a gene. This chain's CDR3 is CASSSFGTGNNEQFF. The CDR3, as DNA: TGTGCCAGCAGCTCCTTCGGGACAGGCAACAATGAGCAGTTCTTC. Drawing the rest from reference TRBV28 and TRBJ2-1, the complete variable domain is DVKVTQSSRYLVKRTGEKVFLECVQDMDHENMFWYRQDPGLGLRLIYFSYDVKMKEKGDIPEGYSVSREKKERFSLILESASTNQTSMYLCASSSFGTGNNEQFFGPGTRLTVL.

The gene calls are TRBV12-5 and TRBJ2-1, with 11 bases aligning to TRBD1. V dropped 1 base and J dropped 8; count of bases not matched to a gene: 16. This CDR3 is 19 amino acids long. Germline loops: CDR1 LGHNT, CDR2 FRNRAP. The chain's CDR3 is CASGLASPGQGAPLDEQFF. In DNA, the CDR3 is TGTGCTAGTGGTTTGGCATCCCCCGGACAGGGGGCGCCCCTGGATGAGCAGTTCTTC.

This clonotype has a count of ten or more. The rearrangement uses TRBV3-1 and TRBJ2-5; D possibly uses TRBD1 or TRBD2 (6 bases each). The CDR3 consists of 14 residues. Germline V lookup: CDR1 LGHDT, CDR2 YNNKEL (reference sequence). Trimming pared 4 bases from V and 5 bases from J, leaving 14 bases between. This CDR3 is CASSRGEGGETQYF. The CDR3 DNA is TGTGCCAGCAGCCGAGGCGAAGGGGGGGAGACCCAGTACTTC.

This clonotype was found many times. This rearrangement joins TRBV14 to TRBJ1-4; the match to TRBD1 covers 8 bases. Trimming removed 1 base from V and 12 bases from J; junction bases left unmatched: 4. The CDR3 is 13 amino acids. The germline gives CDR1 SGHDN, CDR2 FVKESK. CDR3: CASSQGQGSELFF. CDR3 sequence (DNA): TGTGCCAGCAGCCAAGGACAGGGGTCGGAACTGTTTTTT.

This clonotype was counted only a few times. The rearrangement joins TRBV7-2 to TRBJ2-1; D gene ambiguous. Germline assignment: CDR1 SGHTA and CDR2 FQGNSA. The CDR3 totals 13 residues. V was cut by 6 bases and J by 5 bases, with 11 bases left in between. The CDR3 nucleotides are TGTGCCAGCAGTCGGACGGCACACAATGAGCAGTTCTTC. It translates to CASSRTAHNEQFF.